The 5 T cell receptor beta chains reported below all come from one sample, sequenced in a study of PD-L1 blockade in urothelial cancer. Only in-frame clones appear in the TCRdb table, and some are missing; sequencing was by immunoSEQ multiplex PCR. The table records some 48,000 clones, about 90% of them present only once. The time point is: peripheral blood 6 weeks after treatment start. The material was PBMCs, obtained around atezolizumab (anti-PD-L1) treatment. Every receptor here comes from a man aged 55 to 70 with urothelial cancer.

The J gene is TRBJ2-4, the V gene TRBV28, with 7 bases that match TRBD2. The CDR3 sequence is 16 residues long. Germline V CDR1 and CDR2: MDHEN, SYDVKM. The junction had 6 bases not matched to a gene; V was cut back by 3 bases and J by 1 base. The CDR3 loop reads CASSFRGRGAKNIQYF. CDR3 sequence (DNA): TGTGCCAGCAGTTTCCGGGGGAGGGGCGCCAAAAACATTCAGTACTTC.

This chain connects TRBV5-1 to TRBJ2-3, with 9 bases matching TRBD2. There are 16 residues in the CDR3. Trimming at V came to 4 bases and at J to 4 bases, leaving 10 bases not matched to a gene. Germline V gene lookup returns CDR1 SGHRS and CDR2 YFSETQ. The CDR3 spells CASSTAGTSSSDTQYF. The DNA of the CDR3 is TGCGCCAGCAGCACTGCCGGGACTAGCAGCTCAGATACGCAGTATTTT.

J is TRBJ2-3 and V is TRBV9, with D possibly matching TRBD2 (6 bases). The V and J ends lost 0 bases and 4 bases respectively, with 9 bases between them. The V gene's germline CDR1 is SGDLS and CDR2 YYNGEE. The CDR3 consists of 14 residues. CDR3 sequence: CASSVVSGSDTQYF. DNA of the CDR3: TGTGCCAGCAGCGTAGTTAGCGGATCAGATACGCAGTATTTT.

A single count supports this clone. This same CDR3 is encoded by further DNA sequences in the sample. The chain has TRBV9 and TRBJ1-1; 10 nucleotides agree with TRBD1. CDR1 is SGDLS, CDR2 YYNGEE, per germline. After removal of 3 bases from V and 1 base from J, the junction contained 3 bases not matched to a gene. CDR3 size: 15 residues. The CDR3 bases are TGTGCCAGCAGCGCTAGACAGGGGGCGAACACTGAAGCTTTCTTT. Its protein product is CASSARQGANTEAFF.

The gene calls are TRBV11-3 and TRBJ2-2; D is perhaps TRBD1 (5 bases). This CDR3 has 15 residues. The V gene lost 1 base and the J gene lost 0 bases, with 6 bases spanning the gap. From germline, CDR1 is SGHNT and CDR2 YENEEA. CDR3 residues: CASSLGTPNTGELFF. The CDR3 region has the DNA TGTGCCAGCAGCTTAGGGACACCGAACACCGGGGAGCTGTTTTTT.